A single sample gave rise to the 20 T cell receptor beta chains below, sequenced in a study of blood T cell repertoires in COVID-19. Sequenced by immunoSEQ multiplex PCR; TCRdb stores in-frame clones only, minus some. Of 95,000 to 120,000 clones in the sample, 85% were seen once. Sequencing input: peripheral blood. These receptors all stem from a human donor in a cohort sampled during active COVID-19.

The rearrangement uses TRBV5-5 and TRBJ2-7, with D possibly matching TRBD1 (6 bases). CDR1 and CDR2 from the germline V gene are SGHKS and YYEKEE (reference sequence). Trimming stripped 7 bases from V and 0 bases from J, with 14 bases between. The CDR3 totals 14 residues. The CDR3 bases are TGTGCCAGCCTTAGGGGGACAAGCTCCTACGAGCAGTACTTC. It yields the protein CASLRGTSSYEQYF.

The V call is TRBV12-5, the J call TRBJ2-2; perhaps TRBD2 as D (6 bases). Trimming cost V 2 bases and J 0 bases, with 13 bases left between them. Germline CDR1 reads LGHNT; CDR2 reads FRNRAP. There are 17 residues in the CDR3. The CDR3 sequence is CASGLPAGPTNTGELFF. The CDR3 DNA sequence: TGTGCTAGTGGTTTGCCGGCGGGGCCCACGAACACCGGGGAGCTGTTTTTT.

This chain links TRBV19 with TRBJ1-5; TRBD1 matches at 9 bases. Trimming at V came to 5 bases and at J to 1 base, leaving 6 bases not matched to a gene. The CDR3 loop spans 16 amino acids. Per germline, CDR1 LNHDA and CDR2 SQIVND (reference sequence). The CDR3 DNA reads TGTGCCAGTAGTTCACAGGGGGCGTTCAGCAATCAGCCCCAGCATTTT. Translation: CASSSQGAFSNQPQHF.

V gene TRBV7-2 combines with J gene TRBJ2-1, with 8 nucleotides matching TRBD2. The V gene's germline CDR1 is SGHTA and CDR2 FQGNSA. This CDR3 has 15 amino acids. V lost 3 bases, J lost 7 bases, and 8 bases stayed unmatched. In nucleotides, the CDR3 is TGTGCCAGCAGCTTCCTAGCGGGTAATCAAAATGAGCAGTTCTTC. This encodes CASSFLAGNQNEQFF.

The chain combines TRBV14 with TRBJ1-6; D not certain. Germline CDR1 SGHDN, CDR2 FVKESK. This CDR3 spans 15 amino acids. V was pared by 0 bases and J by 12 bases, with 15 bases between. The CDR3 sequence: CASSQDGRGDLPLHF. The CDR3 coding sequence is TGTGCCAGCAGCCAAGATGGGCGGGGAGACCTACCCCTCCACTTT.

This chain joins TRBV6-5 and TRBJ1-6; 7 bases fit TRBD1. V shed 6 bases, J shed 9 bases, and the junction held 8 bases outside the gene matches. CDR3 length: 14 residues. Germline CDR1 reads MNHEY; CDR2 reads SVGAGI. The CDR3 region has the DNA TGTGCCAGCAGGTCCGGGACAGATTCTTCACCCCTCCACTTT. The encoded protein is CASRSGTDSSPLHF.

The chain couples TRBV6-1 to TRBJ2-1; 7 bases agree with TRBD2. With V trimmed by 3 bases and J by 6 bases, 11 bases remained unmatched. The length of the CDR3 is 16 residues. The V gene's germline CDR1 is MNHNS and CDR2 SASEGT. CDR3 DNA: TGTGCCAGCAGTGACAGGTCTCCGGGACTATTCAATGAGCAGTTCTTC. Its protein is CASSDRSPGLFNEQFF.

DNA for the CDR3: TGCGCCAGCAGCTTAGGGGACAGCCCAGATCAGCCCCAGCATTTT. Translating it yields CASSLGDSPDQPQHF. This chain joins TRBV5-1 and TRBJ1-5; 7 bases are a match to TRBD1. Germline values: CDR1 SGHRS, CDR2 YFSETQ. This CDR3 is built from 15 residues. J was trimmed by 5 bases and V by 2 bases; bases with no gene match: 7.

J is TRBJ2-1 and V is TRBV27; 13 nucleotides line up with TRBD2. Germline CDR1 is MNHEY and CDR2 is SMNVEV (reference sequence). This CDR3 is built from 17 residues. V was pared by 3 bases and J by 10 bases, with 12 bases of the junction left unmatched. CDR3 DNA: TGTGCCAGCAGTTTCCCCCCGACTAGCGGGGGGCCCCGGGAGCAGTTCTTC. Translation gives CASSFPPTSGGPREQFF.

This clone has a count of ten or more. The rearrangement links TRBV6-5 to TRBJ1-2; D gene uncertain. This CDR3 is 14 amino acids long. The V and J ends lost 7 bases and 3 bases respectively, with 15 bases between them. From germline, CDR1 is MNHEY and CDR2 SVGAGI. CDR3 DNA sequence: TGTGCCAGCAACCCCGGAGGCCTCCACTATGGCTACACCTTC. Translating gives CASNPGGLHYGYTF.

The rearrangement joins TRBV3-1 (or the pseudogene TRBV3-2) to TRBJ2-7; D remains ambiguous. In germline, CDR1 is LGHDT, CDR2 YNNKEL (reference sequence). There are 11 residues in the CDR3. V shed 8 bases and J shed 3 bases, with 8 bases lying between them. The CDR3 region is CASGGNYEQYF. Here the CDR3 DNA reads TGTGCCAGCGGTGGCAACTACGAGCAGTACTTC.

The chain joins TRBV3-1 (or the pseudogene TRBV3-2) to TRBJ2-1, with 12 bases matching TRBD2. Trimming removed 4 bases from V and 8 bases from J; junction bases left unmatched: 3. In germline, CDR1 is LGHDT, CDR2 YNNKEL (reference sequence). The CDR3 loop spans 14 amino acids. CDR3 amino acids: CASSPSGGAHEQFF. CDR3 DNA: TGTGCCAGCAGCCCTAGCGGGGGGGCCCATGAGCAGTTCTTC.

V and J are TRBV7-8 and TRBJ1-1, with 12 bases lining up with TRBD1. This CDR3 comprises 13 residues. The junction had 6 bases not matched to a gene; V was cut back by 8 bases and J by 8 bases. CDR1 and CDR2 from the germline V gene are SGHVS and FQNEAQ. CDR3 sequence (DNA): TGTGCCAGCGCCCGGGACAGGGGGCTCGAAGCTTTCTTT. It specifies CASARDRGLEAFF.

The chain links TRBV7-2 to TRBJ1-5; D perhaps matches TRBD1 (6 bases). The V end lost 2 bases, the J end lost 0 bases, and 8 bases lay between the germline ends. The CDR3 runs 15 residues. Germline assignment: CDR1 SGHTA and CDR2 FQGNSA. The CDR3 here is CASSLSGVSNQPQHF. DNA for the CDR3: TGTGCCAGCAGCTTATCAGGGGTTAGCAATCAGCCCCAGCATTTT.

The chain employs TRBV19 and TRBJ2-6; weak D call: TRBD1 (5 bases). Per germline, CDR1 LNHDA and CDR2 SQIVND (reference sequence). V was clipped by 1 base and J by 12 bases, with 13 bases between them. The CDR3 runs 14 residues. CDR3 protein: CASSIVQGSSVLTF. CDR3 DNA sequence: TGTGCCAGTAGTATAGTTCAGGGTTCGAGCGTCCTGACTTTC.

This clone was seen a handful of times. This chain connects TRBV10-2 to TRBJ1-6; weak D call: TRBD1 (5 bases). This CDR3 comprises 13 residues. Germline V lookup: CDR1 WSHSY, CDR2 SAAADI. V was pared by 8 bases and J by 9 bases, with 14 bases between. The CDR3 reads CASLDPGGSPLHF. The CDR3 DNA follows: TGCGCCAGCCTGGACCCCGGGGGTTCACCCCTCCACTTT.

The J gene is TRBJ2-2, the V gene TRBV4-3, with TRBD2 matching over 9 bases. This CDR3 is built from 17 residues. With 1 base clipped from V and 4 bases from J, the junction kept 7 bases outside the gene matches. The germline V gene encodes CDR1 LGHNA and CDR2 YSLEER. CDR3 in amino acids: CASSQARGGAGTGELFF. The CDR3 DNA sequence: TGCGCCAGCAGCCAAGCTCGCGGGGGGGCGGGCACCGGGGAGCTGTTTTTT.

The rearrangement uses TRBV28 and TRBJ2-7; D is possibly TRBD1 (6 bases). This CDR3 spans 15 amino acids. Looked up from germline, CDR1 is MDHEN and CDR2 is SYDVKM. V was shortened by 5 bases and J by 2 bases, with 16 bases between the two germline ends. CDR3 loop: CASSPSHRAPYEQYF. Here the CDR3 DNA reads TGTGCCAGCAGTCCCTCCCACAGGGCCCCCTACGAGCAGTACTTC.

This clone has just one count. This chain links TRBV3-1 (or the pseudogene TRBV3-2) with TRBJ2-7, with D maybe TRBD2 (6 bases). Germline-derived CDR1 and CDR2 are LGHDT and YNNKEL (reference sequence). Trimming left V 7 bases short and J 3 bases short, with 13 bases between. The CDR3 has 13 amino acids. This CDR3 is CASTEGQDYEQYF. The CDR3 coding sequence is TGTGCCAGCACGGAGGGGCAGGACTACGAGCAGTACTTC.

Regarding this clone: At one boundary the junction diverges from the germline segment, which might be a read error. This chain links TRBV15 with TRBJ2-4, with D possibly matching TRBD1 (6 bases). The germline V gene encodes CDR1 LNHNV and CDR2 YYDKDF (reference sequence). This CDR3 has 14 amino acids. The CDR3 bases are TGTGCCACGAGCAGGGGCTTGGCCAAAAACATTCAGTACTTC. Translation gives CATSRGLAKNIQYF.